A single sample gave rise to the 6 T cell receptor beta chains below, sequenced in a study of blood T cell repertoires in COVID-19. Clones were sequenced by immunoSEQ multiplex PCR, and TCRdb holds only the in-frame ones, with some missing. The sample holds about 160,000 clones, 85% to 90% seen once. The source material was PBMCs or T cells enriched from blood (not recorded which). These receptors were taken from a woman in her 50s who had recovered from COVID-19.

This clone showed up just a few times. The chain uses TRBV4-3 and TRBJ1-1, with D unclear. Trimming took 2 bases from V and 1 from J, leaving 5 bases between them. The V gene's germline CDR1 is LGHNA and CDR2 YSLEER. This CDR3 has 13 amino acids. This CDR3 is CASSQQQNTEAFF. The CDR3 DNA sequence: TGCGCCAGCAGCCAACAACAGAACACTGAAGCTTTCTTT.

The chain carries TRBV2 and TRBJ1-1, with 8 bases aligning to TRBD1. J gave up 1 base and V 6 bases, and 10 bases lay outside the gene matches. The CDR3 has 16 residues. CDR1 SNHLY and CDR2 FYNNEI come from the germline V gene. The CDR3 loop reads CASRGTGGAWNTEAFF. Written as DNA, the CDR3 is TGTGCCAGCAGGGGGACAGGTGGGGCCTGGAACACTGAAGCTTTCTTT.

This rearrangement joins TRBV25-1 to TRBJ2-5; 11 bases map to TRBD2. V lost 6 bases and J lost 5; bases outside the gene matches: 17. This CDR3 is built from 18 residues. CDR1 is MGHDK and CDR2 is SYGVNS in the germline V gene. The chain's CDR3 is CASSQTSGEGLGRETQYF. The CDR3 DNA reads TGTGCCAGCAGCCAGACTAGCGGGGAGGGGCTAGGTCGGGAGACCCAGTACTTC.

The V gene is TRBV20-1, the J gene TRBJ2-1, with 9 nucleotides matching TRBD2. V shed 3 bases and J 3 bases; nucleotides not matched to a gene: 9. The CDR3 runs 16 residues. CDR1 is DFQATT, CDR2 SNEGSKA, per germline (reference sequence). The CDR3 DNA is TGCAGTGCTAGTATTAGAAGCGGGGGGCACTACAATGAGCAGTTCTTC. Translation gives CSASIRSGGHYNEQFF.

V and J are TRBV19 and TRBJ2-7, with 8 bases aligning to TRBD2. The CDR3 contains 14 residues. Germline V gene data show CDR1 as LNHDA and CDR2 as SQIVND (reference sequence). V gave up 5 bases and J gave up 4 bases; unmatched junction bases: 7. The CDR3 region is CASSGGGYGYEQYF. CDR3 DNA: TGTGCCAGTAGTGGCGGGGGGTATGGGTACGAGCAGTACTTC. Full variable domain (rest looked up from reference TRBV19 and TRBJ2-7): DGGITQSPKYLFRKEGQNVTLSCEQNLNHDAMYWYRQDPGQGLRLIYYSQIVNDFQKGDIAEGYSVSREKKESFPLTVTSAQKNPTAFYLCASSGGGYGYEQYFGPGTRLTVT.

The CDR3 DNA follows: TGTGCCAGTACCAGATCGGGGGGCTGGGGCTACACCTTC. Residues: CASTRSGGWGYTF. The gene calls are TRBV19 and TRBJ1-2; possible D gene TRBD1, 6 bases. Trimming took off 7 bases at V and 8 bases at J, with 17 bases between the two ends. Germline loops: CDR1 LNHDA, CDR2 SQIVND (reference sequence). The CDR3 covers 13 residues.